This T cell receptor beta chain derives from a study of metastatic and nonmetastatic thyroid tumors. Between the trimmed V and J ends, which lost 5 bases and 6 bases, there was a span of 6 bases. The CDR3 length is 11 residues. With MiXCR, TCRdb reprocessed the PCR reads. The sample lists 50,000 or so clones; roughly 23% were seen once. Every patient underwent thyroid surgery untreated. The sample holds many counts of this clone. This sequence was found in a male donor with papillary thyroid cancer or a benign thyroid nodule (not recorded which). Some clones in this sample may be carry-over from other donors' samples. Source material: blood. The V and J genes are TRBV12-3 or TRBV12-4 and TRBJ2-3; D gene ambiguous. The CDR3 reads CASSRRDTQYF. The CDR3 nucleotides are TGTGCCAGCAGTAGAAGGGATACGCAGTATTTT.